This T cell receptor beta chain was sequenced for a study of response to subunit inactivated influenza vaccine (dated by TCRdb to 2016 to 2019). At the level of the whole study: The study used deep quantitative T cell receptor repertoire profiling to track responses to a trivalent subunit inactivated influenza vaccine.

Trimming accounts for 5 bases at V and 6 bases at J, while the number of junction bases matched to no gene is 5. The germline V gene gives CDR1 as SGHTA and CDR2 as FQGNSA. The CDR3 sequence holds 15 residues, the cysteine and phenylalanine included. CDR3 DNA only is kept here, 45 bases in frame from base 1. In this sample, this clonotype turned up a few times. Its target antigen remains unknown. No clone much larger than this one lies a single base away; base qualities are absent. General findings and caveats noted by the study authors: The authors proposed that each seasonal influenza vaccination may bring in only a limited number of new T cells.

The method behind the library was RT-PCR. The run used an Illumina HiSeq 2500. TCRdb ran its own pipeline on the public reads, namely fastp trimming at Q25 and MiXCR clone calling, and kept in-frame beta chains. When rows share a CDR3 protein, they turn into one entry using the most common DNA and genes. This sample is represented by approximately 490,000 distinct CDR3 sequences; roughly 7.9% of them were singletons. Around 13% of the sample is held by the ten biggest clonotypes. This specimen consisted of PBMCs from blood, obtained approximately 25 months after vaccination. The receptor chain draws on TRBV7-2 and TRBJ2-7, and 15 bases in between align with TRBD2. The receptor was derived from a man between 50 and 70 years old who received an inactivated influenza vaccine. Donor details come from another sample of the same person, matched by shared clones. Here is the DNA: TGTGCCAGCAGCAAGGGACTAGCGGGAGGTGTCGAGCAGTACTTC. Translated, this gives CASSKGLAGGVEQYF.